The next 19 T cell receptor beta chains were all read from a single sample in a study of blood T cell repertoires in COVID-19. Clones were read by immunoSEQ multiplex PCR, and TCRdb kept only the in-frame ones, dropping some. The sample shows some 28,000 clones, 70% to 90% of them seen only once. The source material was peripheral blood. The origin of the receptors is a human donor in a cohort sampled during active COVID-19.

The CDR3 DNA is TGCGCCAGCAGCTCGAGGCCCGCCGGGGACACCATATATTTT. Translating it yields CASSSRPAGDTIYF. The J gene is TRBJ1-3, the V gene TRBV5-1; no clear D gene. Between the trimmed V and J ends, which lost 3 bases and 8 bases, there was a span of 15 bases. This CDR3 spans 14 amino acids. Per the germline V gene, CDR1 is SGHRS and CDR2 is YFSETQ. The variable domain in full, with the rest retrieved from reference TRBV5-1 and TRBJ1-3, is KAGVTQTPRYLIKTRGQQVTLSCSPISGHRSVSWYQQTPGQGLQFLFEYFSETQRNKGNFPGRFSGRQFSNSRSEMNVSTLELGDSALYLCASSSRPAGDTIYFGEGSWLTVV.

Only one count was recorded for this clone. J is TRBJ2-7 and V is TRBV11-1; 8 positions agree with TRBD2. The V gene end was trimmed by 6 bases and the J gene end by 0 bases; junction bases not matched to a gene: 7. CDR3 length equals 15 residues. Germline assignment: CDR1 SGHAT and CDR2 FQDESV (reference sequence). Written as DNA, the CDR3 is TGTGCCAGCAGTCTAGGCCTAGCGGGCTCCTACGAGCAGTACTTC. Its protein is CASSLGLAGSYEQYF.

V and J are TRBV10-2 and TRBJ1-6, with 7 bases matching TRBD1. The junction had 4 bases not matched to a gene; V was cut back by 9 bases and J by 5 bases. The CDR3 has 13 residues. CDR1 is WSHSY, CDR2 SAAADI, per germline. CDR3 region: CASRQGNNSPLHF. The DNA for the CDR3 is TGCGCCAGTAGACAGGGAAATAATTCACCCCTCCACTTT.

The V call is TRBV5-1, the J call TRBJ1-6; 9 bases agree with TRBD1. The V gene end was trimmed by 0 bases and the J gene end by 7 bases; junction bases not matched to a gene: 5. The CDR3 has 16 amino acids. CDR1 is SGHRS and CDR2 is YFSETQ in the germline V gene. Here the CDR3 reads CASSLDGTGKNSPLHF. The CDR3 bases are TGCGCCAGCAGCTTGGACGGGACAGGGAAAAATTCACCCCTCCACTTT.

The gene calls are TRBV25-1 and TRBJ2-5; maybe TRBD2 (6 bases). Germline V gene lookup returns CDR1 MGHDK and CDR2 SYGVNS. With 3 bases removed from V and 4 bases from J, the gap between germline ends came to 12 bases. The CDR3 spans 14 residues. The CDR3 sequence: CASSEVVGGETQYF. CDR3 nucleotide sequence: TGTGCCAGCAGTGAGGTGGTCGGGGGAGAGACCCAGTACTTC.

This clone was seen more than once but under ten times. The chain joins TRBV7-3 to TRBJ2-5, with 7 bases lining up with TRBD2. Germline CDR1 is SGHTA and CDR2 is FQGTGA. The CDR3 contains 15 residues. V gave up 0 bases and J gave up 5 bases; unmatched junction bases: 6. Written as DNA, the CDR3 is TGTGCCAGCAGCTTAACGTCTGCGGGGGTCGAGACCCAGTACTTC. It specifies CASSLTSAGVETQYF.

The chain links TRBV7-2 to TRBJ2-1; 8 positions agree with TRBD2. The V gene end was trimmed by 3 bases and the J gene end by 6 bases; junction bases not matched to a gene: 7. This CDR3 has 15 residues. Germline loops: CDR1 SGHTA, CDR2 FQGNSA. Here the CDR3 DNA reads TGTGCCAGCAGCTTCGGCGGGAGGTCTTTCAATGAGCAGTTCTTC. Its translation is CASSFGGRSFNEQFF.

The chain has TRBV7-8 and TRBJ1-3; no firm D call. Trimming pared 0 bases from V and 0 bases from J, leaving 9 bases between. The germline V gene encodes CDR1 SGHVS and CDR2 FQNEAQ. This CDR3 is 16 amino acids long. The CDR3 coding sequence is TGTGCCAGCAGCTTAGCTGGGCCCGACTCTGGAAACACCATATATTTT. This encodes CASSLAGPDSGNTIYF.

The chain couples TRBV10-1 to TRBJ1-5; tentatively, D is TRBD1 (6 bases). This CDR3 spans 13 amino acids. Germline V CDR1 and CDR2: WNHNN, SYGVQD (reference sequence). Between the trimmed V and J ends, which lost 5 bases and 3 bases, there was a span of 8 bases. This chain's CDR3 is CASSPGHNQPQHF. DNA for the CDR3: TGCGCCAGCAGTCCGGGACACAATCAGCCCCAGCATTTT.

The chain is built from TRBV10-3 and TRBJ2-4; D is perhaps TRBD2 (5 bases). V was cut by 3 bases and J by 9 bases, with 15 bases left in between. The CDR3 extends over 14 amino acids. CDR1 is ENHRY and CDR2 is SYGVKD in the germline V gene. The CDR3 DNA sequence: TGTGCCATCAGTGACGCGGGTTCGAAGGTCATTCAGTACTTC. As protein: CAISDAGSKVIQYF.

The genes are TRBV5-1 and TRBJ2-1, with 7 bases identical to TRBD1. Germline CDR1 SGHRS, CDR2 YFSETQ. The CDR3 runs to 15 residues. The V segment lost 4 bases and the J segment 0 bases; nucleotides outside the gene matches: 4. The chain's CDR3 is CASSPGTASYNEQFF. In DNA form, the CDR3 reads TGCGCCAGCAGCCCGGGGACAGCCTCCTACAATGAGCAGTTCTTC.

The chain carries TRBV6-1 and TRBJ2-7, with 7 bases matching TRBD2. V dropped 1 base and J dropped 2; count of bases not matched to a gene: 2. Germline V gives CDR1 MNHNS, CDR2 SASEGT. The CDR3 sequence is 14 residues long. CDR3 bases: TGTGCCAGCAGTGAAGGCGGGGGACCCTACGAGCAGTACTTC. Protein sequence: CASSEGGGPYEQYF.

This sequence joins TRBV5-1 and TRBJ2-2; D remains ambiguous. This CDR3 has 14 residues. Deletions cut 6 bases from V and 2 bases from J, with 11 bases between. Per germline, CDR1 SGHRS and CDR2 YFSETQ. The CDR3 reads CASNPGSNTGELFF. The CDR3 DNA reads TGCGCCAGCAATCCAGGCTCAAACACCGGGGAGCTGTTTTTT.

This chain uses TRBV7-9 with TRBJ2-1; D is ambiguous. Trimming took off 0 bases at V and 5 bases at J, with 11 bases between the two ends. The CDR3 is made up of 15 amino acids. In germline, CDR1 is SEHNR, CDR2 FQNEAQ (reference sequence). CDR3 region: CASSLAWLVHNEQFF. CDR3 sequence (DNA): TGTGCCAGCAGCTTAGCCTGGCTAGTCCACAATGAGCAGTTCTTC.

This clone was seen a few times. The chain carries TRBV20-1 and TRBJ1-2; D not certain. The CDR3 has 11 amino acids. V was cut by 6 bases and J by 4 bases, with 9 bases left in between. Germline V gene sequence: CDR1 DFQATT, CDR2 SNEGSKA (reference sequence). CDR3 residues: CSAHDTYGYTF. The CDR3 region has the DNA TGCAGTGCCCACGACACCTATGGCTACACCTTC.

CDR3 DNA sequence: TGTGCCAGCACCGGGGGGCGCATTTATGGCACTGAAGCTTTCTTT. Its translation: CASTGGRIYGTEAFF. The chain carries TRBV2 and TRBJ1-1; D perhaps matches TRBD1 (6 bases). Germline values: CDR1 SNHLY, CDR2 FYNNEI. The CDR3 is made up of 15 amino acids. V lost 7 bases, J lost 4 bases, and 19 bases lay in between. The full variable domain, in which reference TRBV2 and TRBJ1-1 provide the parts outside the CDR3, is EPEVTQTPSHQVTQMGQEVILRCVPISNHLYFYWYRQILGQKVEFLVSFYNNEISEKSEIFDDQFSVERPDGSNFTLKIRSTKLEDSAMYFCASTGGRIYGTEAFFGQGTRLTVV.

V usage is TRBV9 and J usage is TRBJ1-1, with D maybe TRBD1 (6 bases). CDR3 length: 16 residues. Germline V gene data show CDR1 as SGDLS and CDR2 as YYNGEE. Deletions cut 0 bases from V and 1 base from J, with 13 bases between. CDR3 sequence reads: CASSVGSDRANTEAFF. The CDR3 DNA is TGTGCCAGCAGCGTAGGGTCGGACAGAGCGAACACTGAAGCTTTCTTT.

The CDR3 DNA follows: TGTGCCAGCAGTTTCCTGGACAGGGGTTCGTACGAGCAGTACTTC. Translated: CASSFLDRGSYEQYF. The chain carries TRBV6-5 and TRBJ2-7, with 9 bases lining up with TRBD1. The CDR3 has 15 residues. Germline-derived CDR1 and CDR2 are MNHEY and SVGAGI. With 4 bases clipped from V and 4 bases from J, the junction kept 8 bases outside the gene matches.

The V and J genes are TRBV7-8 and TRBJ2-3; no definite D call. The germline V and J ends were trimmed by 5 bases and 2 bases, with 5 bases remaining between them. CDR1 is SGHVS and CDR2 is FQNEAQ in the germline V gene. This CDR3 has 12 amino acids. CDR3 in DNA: TGTGCCAGCAGCCCTACCACAGATACGCAGTATTTT. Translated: CASSPTTDTQYF.